The next 15 T cell receptor beta chains were all read from a single sample in a study of naive and memory T cell subsets. Adult healthy volunteers gave 2.5 ml peripheral blood for whole-blood RNA. Blood and skin TCR RNA was reverse transcribed with alpha and beta constant primers. TCRdb passed the 5' RACE reads through MiXCR, listing each CDR3 protein once. The table shows tens of thousands of distinct CDR3 sequences, with less than 5% occurring only once. The receptor source for this set is a male donor in good health.

This clonotype is medium-sized within its sample. The chain employs TRBV7-2 and TRBJ1-2; D is perhaps TRBD1 (5 bases). There are 14 residues in the CDR3. Trimming took 0 bases from V and 4 from J, leaving 9 bases between them. Germline loops: CDR1 SGHTA, CDR2 FQGNSA. The CDR3 DNA follows: TGTGCCAGCAGCTTAGCGCACGGGGCCTATGGCTACACCTTC. This sequence encodes CASSLAHGAYGYTF.

At least ten counts were recorded for this clonotype. This chain links TRBV6-2 or TRBV6-3 with TRBJ2-1, with 9 bases fitting TRBD2. CDR3 length: 16 residues. With 7 bases clipped from V and 3 bases from J, the junction kept 10 bases outside the gene matches. Germline CDR1 is MNHEY and CDR2 is SVGEGT. The CDR3 DNA reads as TGTGCCAGCACTTCCCCAGCGGGAGGTTACTACAATGAGCAGTTCTTC. This gives the protein CASTSPAGGYYNEQFF.

This clonotype was seen ten or more times. This chain links TRBV29-1 with TRBJ2-7; a possible D gene is TRBD1 (6 bases). The CDR3 loop spans 15 amino acids. V gave up 6 bases and J gave up 4 bases, with 22 bases separating them. CDR1 and CDR2 (germline): SQVTM, ANQGSEA. Here the CDR3 reads CSVVQGPPAPYEQYF. The CDR3 nucleotides are TGCAGCGTCGTCCAGGGGCCCCCCGCCCCATACGAGCAGTACTTC.

This clonotype came up many times. CDR3 residues: CAISEQGANEQFF. The CDR3, as DNA: TGTGCCATCAGTGAACAGGGGGCCAATGAGCAGTTCTTC. The rearrangement uses TRBV10-3 and TRBJ2-1, with TRBD1 identical over 9 bases. The CDR3 spans 13 residues. In germline, CDR1 is ENHRY, CDR2 SYGVKD. Germline trimming cut 3 bases from V and 6 bases from J; bases unmatched to any gene: 0.

This clonotype has at least ten counts. The chain carries TRBV6-2 or TRBV6-3 and TRBJ2-1, with D possibly being TRBD2 (5 bases). The CDR3 is made up of 16 amino acids. Per germline, CDR1 MNHEY and CDR2 SVGEGT. V was shortened by 6 bases and J by 0 bases, with 15 bases between the two germline ends. This CDR3 reads CASSYTAGSSYNEQFF. CDR3 DNA sequence: TGTGCCAGCAGCTACACTGCGGGTAGCTCCTACAATGAGCAGTTCTTC.

This clonotype is classed as medium-sized (0.01 to 0.1%). This chain uses TRBV6-5 with TRBJ2-1, with D maybe TRBD2 (6 bases). Looked up from germline, CDR1 is MNHEY and CDR2 is SVGAGI. V shed 6 bases and J shed 3 bases, with 15 bases lying between them. The CDR3 extends over 15 amino acids. The CDR3 sequence: CASREGQGVYNEQFF. CDR3 DNA sequence: TGTGCCAGCAGGGAGGGGCAGGGCGTCTACAATGAGCAGTTCTTC.

This clonotype was observed many times. The chain has TRBV7-9 and TRBJ1-1; D is uncertain. V gave up 8 bases and J gave up 1 base, with 17 bases separating them. The germline V gene encodes CDR1 SEHNR and CDR2 FQNEAQ (reference sequence). The CDR3 contains 15 residues. The CDR3 protein is CASLGSNLPNTEAFF. The CDR3, as DNA: TGTGCCAGCCTGGGGTCGAATTTACCGAACACTGAAGCTTTCTTT.

In its sample, this clonotype was seen many times. This chain connects TRBV5-1 to TRBJ2-1; 8 bases are a match to TRBD2. Germline V gives CDR1 SGHRS, CDR2 YFSETQ. The CDR3 loop spans 15 amino acids. Trimming took 2 bases from V and 8 from J; bases not matched to a gene: 9. The CDR3 protein is CASSFDGRAPHEQFF. The DNA of the CDR3 is TGCGCCAGCAGCTTCGACGGGAGGGCCCCCCATGAGCAGTTCTTC.

CDR3 bases: TGCGCCAGCAGCTTGACGACCCAAGGACGGGGCTCCTACGAGCAGTACTTC. Translated, it gives CASSLTTQGRGSYEQYF. The chain couples TRBV5-1 to TRBJ2-7; D perhaps matches TRBD2 (5 bases). V gave up 1 base and J gave up 0 bases, with 17 bases separating them. The CDR3 has 17 residues. CDR1 is SGHRS and CDR2 is YFSETQ in the germline V gene.

This clonotype has a count of ten or more. This chain links TRBV7-2 with TRBJ1-6; 10 bases are shared with TRBD1. The V gene end was trimmed by 3 bases and the J gene end by 10 bases; junction bases not matched to a gene: 3. This CDR3 is built from 14 residues. Germline-derived CDR1 and CDR2 are SGHTA and FQGNSA. The CDR3 DNA reads as TGTGCCAGCAGCTTGGACAGGGGGTACTCACCCCTCCACTTT. Translating gives CASSLDRGYSPLHF.

Many counts were recorded for this clonotype. The rearrangement uses TRBV18 and TRBJ2-5, with a tentative D call TRBD2 (7 bases). Germline-derived CDR1 and CDR2 are KGHSH and LQKENI. The V end lost 5 bases, the J end lost 10 bases, and 23 bases lay between the germline ends. This CDR3 has 15 residues. The CDR3 DNA reads TGTGCCAGCTCATACCTAGCGGCCCCGAAGGGGGGCCAGTACTTC. Translated: CASSYLAAPKGGQYF.

In this sample, this clonotype turned up many times. The chain recombines TRBV6-5 with TRBJ2-1, with D uncertain. The V end lost 0 bases, the J end lost 4 bases, and 16 bases lay between the germline ends. Looked up from germline, CDR1 is MNHEY and CDR2 is SVGAGI. The CDR3 is 17 residues long. In nucleotides, the CDR3 is TGTGCCAGCAGTTACTCGACCCGGACCCTAGGGTACAATGAGCAGTTCTTC. Encoded protein: CASSYSTRTLGYNEQFF.

The chain uses TRBV30 and TRBJ1-1; the D is unclear. The germline V and J ends were trimmed by 7 bases and 4 bases, with 28 bases remaining between them. Germline CDR1 reads GTSNPN; CDR2 reads SVGIG (reference sequence). This CDR3 has 17 amino acids. The CDR3 nucleotides read TGTGCCTCCGCCCCTGGAGGGATATTTAGGAAGGGCACTGAAGCTTTCTTT. Its protein is CASAPGGIFRKGTEAFF.

This clonotype was detected ten times or more. The chain links TRBV10-2 to TRBJ2-5; 11 bases align to TRBD2. Germline assignment: CDR1 WSHSY and CDR2 SAAADI. The V gene end was trimmed by 4 bases and the J gene end by 1 base; junction bases not matched to a gene: 2. The CDR3 has 15 amino acids. Here the CDR3 reads CASSASGRSQETQYF. The CDR3, as DNA: TGCGCCAGCAGTGCTAGCGGGAGGTCCCAAGAGACCCAGTACTTC.

V gene TRBV28 combines with J gene TRBJ2-3, with D perhaps matching TRBD2 (6 bases). Trimming left V 7 bases short and J 2 bases short, with 13 bases between. CDR3 length: 14 residues. Germline V lookup: CDR1 MDHEN, CDR2 SYDVKM. The CDR3 nucleotides are TGTGCCAGCATCGGGGGTTATAACACAGATACGCAGTATTTT. Protein sequence: CASIGGYNTDTQYF.